The next 23 T cell receptor beta chains were all read from a single sample in a study of neoadjuvant nivolumab and ipilimumab in lung cancer. Clones were read by immunoSEQ multiplex PCR, and TCRdb kept only the in-frame ones, dropping some. The table lists about 1,400 clones, nearly 80% of them singletons. Sequenced here: tumor tissue, sampled before neoadjuvant nivolumab, alone or with ipilimumab. These receptors all come from an adult with non-small cell lung cancer.

V gene TRBV19 combines with J gene TRBJ1-5, with D perhaps matching TRBD1 (5 bases). Germline V gene lookup returns CDR1 LNHDA and CDR2 SQIVND (reference sequence). V lost 2 bases and J 6 bases, leaving 20 bases between the germline ends. This CDR3 comprises 17 residues. CDR3 DNA: TGTGCCAGTAGTATAAGGGTCGGCAGGGAGGGTAGTCAGCCCCAGCATTTT. This codes for CASSIRVGREGSQPQHF.

The V gene is TRBV4-1, the J gene TRBJ2-1, with 14 positions matching TRBD2. Germline values: CDR1 MGHRA, CDR2 YSYEKL. V gave up 2 bases and J gave up 9 bases; unmatched junction bases: 15. The CDR3 runs to 19 residues. Here the CDR3 reads CASSQNAPGLAGVRGEQFF. In nucleotides, the CDR3 is TGCGCCAGCAGCCAAAACGCGCCGGGACTAGCGGGAGTTAGAGGTGAGCAGTTCTTC.

This sequence joins TRBV5-6 and TRBJ2-3; 16 bases are a match to TRBD2. Trimming cost V 3 bases and J 3 bases; bases outside gene matches: 4. The CDR3 contains 17 residues. The germline CDR1 and CDR2 sequences are SGHDT and YYEEEE. CDR3 amino acids: CASSYGTSGRGTDTQYF. As DNA, the CDR3 is TGTGCCAGCAGCTACGGGACTAGCGGGAGGGGGACAGATACGCAGTATTTT.

The V call is TRBV6-9, the J call TRBJ1-1; maybe TRBD1 (6 bases). Germline CDR1 is MNHGY and CDR2 is SVAAGI. CDR3 length: 14 residues. V lost 7 bases and J lost 2, with 14 bases in between. The CDR3 loop is CASTPGGTNTEAFF. The CDR3 nucleotides read TGTGCCAGCACCCCGGGGGGGACAAACACTGAAGCTTTCTTT.

The chain carries TRBV29-1 and TRBJ2-3; D may match TRBD1 or TRBD2 (6 bases each). The length of the CDR3 is 12 residues. Germline V gene sequence: CDR1 SQVTM, CDR2 ANQGSEA. The V gene lost 4 bases and the J gene lost 9 bases, with 14 bases spanning the gap. The CDR3 spells CSVGGAGVTQYF. The CDR3 DNA reads TGCAGCGTTGGGGGGGCCGGCGTCACGCAGTATTTT.

In this sample, this clone turned up once. This chain connects TRBV6-5 to TRBJ1-2; 8 bases agree with TRBD1. Germline trimming cut 8 bases from V and 3 bases from J; bases unmatched to any gene: 5. The CDR3 runs to 13 residues. CDR1 and CDR2 (germline): MNHEY, SVGAGI. The CDR3 region has the DNA TGTGCCAGCCATCTGGGACAGGACTATGGCTACACCTTC. Translation: CASHLGQDYGYTF.

The rearrangement uses TRBV14 and TRBJ2-1; D might be TRBD1 (6 bases). Germline assignment: CDR1 SGHDN and CDR2 FVKESK. This CDR3 has 13 amino acids. Deletions cut 4 bases from V and 9 bases from J, with 13 bases between. This CDR3 reads CASSPEIRGEQFF. The CDR3 DNA follows: TGTGCCAGCAGCCCGGAGATCAGGGGTGAGCAGTTCTTC.

The J gene is TRBJ2-7, the V gene TRBV10-3, with D hard to call. The germline CDR1 and CDR2 sequences are ENHRY and SYGVKD. Between the trimmed V and J ends, which lost 6 bases and 2 bases, there was a span of 11 bases. There are 13 residues in the CDR3. This CDR3 is CAIRLPWTYEQYF. The CDR3 DNA is TGTGCCATCAGACTACCCTGGACCTACGAGCAGTACTTC.

The CDR3 here is CASSLRGGNNEQFF. CDR3 nucleotides: TGTGCCAGCAGCCTCCGGGGGGGGAACAATGAGCAGTTCTTC. The gene calls are TRBV7-2 and TRBJ2-1, with 8 bases identical to TRBD2. CDR3 length: 14 amino acids. Per germline, CDR1 SGHTA and CDR2 FQGNSA. With V trimmed by 5 bases and J by 5 bases, 5 bases remained unmatched.

The chain's CDR3 is CASGLGGTTNEKLFF. For the CDR3, the DNA is TGCGCCAGCGGTTTAGGGGGAACAACTAATGAAAAACTGTTTTTT. The chain couples TRBV5-1 to TRBJ1-4; D is possibly TRBD1 (6 bases). The V gene lost 7 bases and the J gene lost 0 bases, with 13 bases spanning the gap. The CDR3 is 15 amino acids. Per the germline V gene, CDR1 is SGHRS and CDR2 is YFSETQ.

V usage is TRBV9 and J usage is TRBJ1-4; TRBD1 matches at 7 bases. The CDR3 contains 16 residues. J was trimmed by 0 bases and V by 2 bases; bases with no gene match: 4. The germline V gene encodes CDR1 SGDLS and CDR2 YYNGEE. CDR3 sequence reads: CASSVGTAATNEKLFF. The CDR3 DNA reads as TGTGCCAGCAGCGTTGGGACAGCTGCAACTAATGAAAAACTGTTTTTT.

The J gene is TRBJ1-1, the V gene TRBV6-1, with TRBD1 matching over 9 bases. The V gene's germline CDR1 is MNHNS and CDR2 SASEGT. The CDR3 covers 17 residues. V was pared by 4 bases and J by 0 bases, with 9 bases of the junction left unmatched. The CDR3 protein is CASSATGGDEMNTEAFF. Written as DNA, the CDR3 is TGTGCCAGCAGTGCGACAGGGGGGGATGAAATGAACACTGAAGCTTTCTTT.

This clone has a single count. This sequence joins TRBV7-9 and TRBJ1-2; a possible D gene is TRBD1 (5 bases). The germline CDR1 and CDR2 sequences are SEHNR and FQNEAQ (reference sequence). With 0 bases removed from V and 2 bases from J, the gap between germline ends came to 10 bases. This CDR3 has 15 amino acids. The CDR3, as DNA: TGTGCCAGCAGCTTAGCGAGGGGCCTCAACTATGGCTACACCTTC. Protein product: CASSLARGLNYGYTF.

The chain uses TRBV6-5 and TRBJ2-2; D not certain. Germline lookup yields CDR1 MNHEY and CDR2 SVGAGI. V lost 2 bases, J lost 5 bases, and 12 bases lay in between. The CDR3 sequence is 15 residues long. Here the CDR3 reads CASSYQQRRTGELFF. In DNA, the CDR3 is TGTGCCAGCAGTTACCAACAGCGCCGGACCGGGGAGCTGTTTTTT.

The genes are TRBV18 and TRBJ1-1; a possible D gene is TRBD1 (5 bases). The CDR3 loop spans 14 amino acids. CDR1 and CDR2 (germline): KGHSH, LQKENI. With 9 bases removed from V and 0 bases from J, the gap between germline ends came to 14 bases. The DNA of the CDR3 is TGTGCCAGTAACCAAGGACAAATGAACACTGAAGCTTTCTTT. Protein sequence: CASNQGQMNTEAFF.

The V gene is TRBV1, the J gene TRBJ1-3. TRBV1 is reported as a pseudogene. The CDR3 is 15 amino acids. CDR3 loop: CTSSPPRPSGNTIYF. In DNA, the CDR3 is TGCACCAGCAGCCCCCCACGCCCCTCTGGAAACACCATATATTTT.

This chain uses TRBV6-6 with TRBJ2-1, with 7 positions matching TRBD2. The CDR3 covers 15 residues. The germline gives CDR1 MNHNY, CDR2 SVGAGI (reference sequence). The junction had 3 bases not matched to a gene; V was cut back by 1 base and J by 3 bases. CDR3 sequence: CASSYLAGNYNEQFF. The CDR3, as DNA: TGTGCCAGCAGTTACTTAGCGGGTAACTACAATGAGCAGTTCTTC.

The chain uses TRBV27 and TRBJ1-5; TRBD1 might be the D (6 bases). There are 14 residues in the CDR3. The germline V gene encodes CDR1 MNHEY and CDR2 SMNVEV (reference sequence). V was clipped by 2 bases and J by 6 bases, with 11 bases between them. The CDR3 bases are TGTGCCAGCAGTTTAAGGGACATCGGTCAGCCCCAGCATTTT. Its translation: CASSLRDIGQPQHF.

The chain has TRBV7-9 and TRBJ1-2; a possible D gene is TRBD1 (5 bases). Trimming shortened V by 6 bases and J by 4 bases, and 18 bases separated the two germline ends. This CDR3 contains 15 residues. Looked up from germline, CDR1 is SEHNR and CDR2 is FQNEAQ (reference sequence). This chain's CDR3 is CASSPTVGGSYGYTF. The CDR3 nucleotides read TGTGCCAGCAGTCCCACGGTCGGGGGTTCCTATGGCTACACCTTC.

The rearrangement links TRBV18 to TRBJ1-2, with D maybe TRBD1 (5 bases). Per the germline V gene, CDR1 is KGHSH and CDR2 is LQKENI. The V and J ends lost 2 bases and 2 bases respectively, with 9 bases between them. The CDR3 length is 14 residues. CDR3 nucleotides: TGTGCCAGCTCACCAGGGGGTATGAACTATGGCTACACCTTC. Amino acid sequence: CASSPGGMNYGYTF.

This chain uses TRBV19 with TRBJ2-1, with 7 positions matching TRBD1. Trimming removed 1 base from V and 7 bases from J; junction bases left unmatched: 7. The germline CDR1 and CDR2 sequences are LNHDA and SQIVND (reference sequence). This CDR3 contains 15 residues. The CDR3 region is CASSIGGTVNNEQFF. In nucleotides, the CDR3 is TGTGCCAGTAGTATAGGGGGGACAGTAAATAATGAGCAGTTCTTC.

This clone was counted only a few times. The rearrangement uses TRBV9 and TRBJ2-6; perhaps D is TRBD1 or TRBD2 (7 bases each). Trimming pared 0 bases from V and 1 base from J, leaving 14 bases between. CDR3 length: 18 residues. Germline V gene sequence: CDR1 SGDLS, CDR2 YYNGEE. CDR3 in DNA: TGTGCCAGCAGCGTAGGCGGGCAGGGGGGGTCTGGGGCCAACGTCCTGACTTTC. It specifies CASSVGGQGGSGANVLTF.

This CDR3 reads CASSQEFPSRETQYF. In nucleotides, the CDR3 is TGCGCCAGCAGCCAAGAATTTCCTAGCCGGGAGACCCAGTACTTC. V usage is TRBV4-1 and J usage is TRBJ2-5, with D perhaps TRBD2 (5 bases). The CDR3 consists of 15 residues. Germline V gene lookup returns CDR1 MGHRA and CDR2 YSYEKL. V was pared by 0 bases and J by 5 bases, with 13 bases between.